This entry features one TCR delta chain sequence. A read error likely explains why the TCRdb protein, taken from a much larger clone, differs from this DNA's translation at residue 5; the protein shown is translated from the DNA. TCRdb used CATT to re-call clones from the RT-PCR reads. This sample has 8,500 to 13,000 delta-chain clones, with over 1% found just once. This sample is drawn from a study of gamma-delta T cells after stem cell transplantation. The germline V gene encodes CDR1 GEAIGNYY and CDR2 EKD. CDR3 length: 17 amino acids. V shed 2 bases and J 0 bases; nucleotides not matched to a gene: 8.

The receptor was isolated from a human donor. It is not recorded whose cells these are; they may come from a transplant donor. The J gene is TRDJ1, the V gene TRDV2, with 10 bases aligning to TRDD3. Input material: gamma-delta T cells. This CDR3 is CACDNVGTGGYTDKLIF. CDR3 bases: TGTGCCTGTGACAACGTGGGTACTGGGGGATACACCGATAAACTCATCTTT.